This is a list of T cell receptor beta chains from one sample in a study of blood T cell repertoires in COVID-19. TCRdb's copy holds only in-frame clones and misses some; the assay was immunoSEQ multiplex PCR. The table lists some 340,000 clones, more than 75% of them singletons. The sequenced sample was PBMCs or T cells enriched from blood (not recorded which). The receptors come from a woman between 25 and 40 years old who had recovered from COVID-19. The CDR3 runs from the conserved cysteine through the conserved F or W. D genes are given only for firm matches. Some rows mark clone size as missing; the rest say once, few, many or name a class of expanded clone.

D gene,V gene,J gene,clone size,CDR3 DNA,CDR3 protein
.,TRBV5-1,TRBJ2-7,.,TGCGCCAGCAGCTTACAGGGGGGGCTCAGCGAGCAGTACTTC,CASSLQGGLSEQYF
TRBD1,TRBV7-7,TRBJ1-2,.,TGTGCTAGCAGCTTAGCGAAACCCGGGACAGGGGAACATGGCTACACCTTC,CASSLAKPGTGEHGYTF
TRBD1,TRBV5-1,TRBJ2-7,.,TGCGCCAGCAGCTTTGGGACAGACTACGAGCAGTACTTC,CASSFGTDYEQYF
TRBD2,TRBV10-3,TRBJ2-1,.,TGTGCCATCAGTGAGTCACTAGCGGGGTACAATGAGCAGTTCTTC,CAISESLAGYNEQFF
.,TRBV30,TRBJ1-6,.,TGTGCCTGGAGTGTCGCGACTCGGGTTTTTAATTCACCCCTCCACTTT,CAWSVATRVFNSPLHF
.,TRBV6-4,TRBJ2-2,.,TGTGCCAGCAGTGACGGCTCCACCGGGGAGCTGTTTTTT,CASSDGSTGELFF
.,TRBV25-1,TRBJ1-5,.,TGTGCCAGCAGTGAGGCGGGGGTAGGGCCCCAGCATTTT,CASSEAGVGPQHF
TRBD1,TRBV30,TRBJ1-6,.,TGTGCCTGGACCAGGGGGTCAGGGAATTCACCCCTCCACTTT,CAWTRGSGNSPLHF
.,TRBV5-1,TRBJ1-6,.,TGCGCCAGCAGCTTGGGGACAGTAGTTTCACCCCTCCACTTT,CASSLGTVVSPLHF
.,TRBV24-1,TRBJ1-2,.,TGTGCCACCAGGGGGGCAAACGGTGGCTACACCTTC,CATRGANGGYTF
.,TRBV2,TRBJ2-5,once,TGTGCCAGCCGCTTAGCGTCCAGGGGAGAGACCCAGTACTTC,CASRLASRGETQYF
.,TRBV4-1,TRBJ1-2,.,TGCGCCAGCAGCCAAAGCAAAGGGGGTGGGTATGGCTACACCTTC,CASSQSKGGGYGYTF
.,TRBV2,TRBJ1-5,.,TGTGCCAGCAGTGAATATGTACAGGTCAATCAGCCCCAGCATTTT,CASSEYVQVNQPQHF
.,TRBV27,TRBJ1-1,few,TGTGCCAGCAGTTTACAGGTGCGGGGACGGAACACTGAAGCTTTCTTT,CASSLQVRGRNTEAFF
.,TRBV28,TRBJ2-1,.,TGTGCCAGCATGCGTCTTGTCCACAATGAGCAGTTCTTC,CASMRLVHNEQFF
.,TRBV18,TRBJ2-3,.,TGTGCCAGCTCATCGCGACAGCCCCGTGCTAGCACAGATACGCAGTATTTT,CASSSRQPRASTDTQYF
.,TRBV19,TRBJ1-5,.,TGTGCCAGTACCCCCAGAGGATGGGATCAGCCCCAGCATTTT,CASTPRGWDQPQHF
TRBD1,TRBV28,TRBJ1-2,.,TGTGCCAGCAGTTCGATTGGGACAGGGGGCTATGGCTACACCTTC,CASSSIGTGGYGYTF
TRBD1,TRBV19,TRBJ1-5,few,TGTGCCAGTAGTCCCGGACAGGGGAGCTTGGGCAATCAGCCCCAGCATTTT,CASSPGQGSLGNQPQHF
TRBD1,TRBV5-4,TRBJ1-2,.,TGTGCCAGCAGCTCCCTGACAGGGATCTATGGCTACACCTTC,CASSSLTGIYGYTF
TRBD1,TRBV28,TRBJ1-2,.,TGTGCCAGCAGACCTACCGGGACAGCTTCTAACTATGGCTACACCTTC,CASRPTGTASNYGYTF
.,TRBV12-3/TRBV12-4,TRBJ2-2,.,TGTGCCAGCAGTTATGGGGGCGGCGGGGAGCTGTTTTTT,CASSYGGGGELFF
TRBD2,TRBV5-6,TRBJ2-5,.,TGTGCCAGCAGCTTGGCGGTAGCGGGGGCAATCTTCCAAGAGACCCAGTACTTC,CASSLAVAGAIFQETQYF
.,TRBV10-3,TRBJ1-1,.,TGTGCCATCAGTAACCAGGAGGGTCACACTGAAGCTTTCTTT,CAISNQEGHTEAFF
.,TRBV5-1,TRBJ1-6,.,TGCGCCAGCAGCTTGGTCAGGGATAATTCACCCCTCCACTTT,CASSLVRDNSPLHF
.,TRBV7-2,TRBJ1-2,.,TGTGCCAGCAGCTTAGGGACAGCTAACTATGGCTACACCTTC,CASSLGTANYGYTF
TRBD1,TRBV4-3,TRBJ2-7,.,TGCGCCAGCAGCCAAGGGACAGGGCGGGAGCAGTACTTC,CASSQGTGREQYF
.,TRBV6-2/TRBV6-3,TRBJ1-5,.,TGTGCCAGCAGTTTCGGACAGAACAATCAGCCCCAGCATTTT,CASSFGQNNQPQHF
.,TRBV5-4,TRBJ2-3,.,TGTGCCAGCAGCATTACAGCAGGGTGGAGCACAGATACGCAGTATTTT,CASSITAGWSTDTQYF
.,TRBV14,TRBJ2-7,.,TGTGCCAGCAGCCAACTACGGGCTGCCAGGGGCGAGCAGTACTTC,CASSQLRAARGEQYF
TRBD1,TRBV19,TRBJ1-1,.,TGTGCCAGTCGAACGCCGGGACAGGGATGGGCTTTCTTT,CASRTPGQGWAFF
TRBD1,TRBV19,TRBJ1-2,.,TGTGCCAGAACGGGACAGGGGGATTATTTCTATGGCTACACCTTC,CARTGQGDYFYGYTF
TRBD1,TRBV7-9,TRBJ1-4,.,TGTGCCAGCAGCCTAGGACAGGGGGCAAGTGAAAAACTGTTTTTT,CASSLGQGASEKLFF
.,TRBV27,TRBJ2-1,.,TGTGCCAGCAGTTTACCGGGGAAGGGATCCTACAATGAGCAGTTCTTC,CASSLPGKGSYNEQFF
.,TRBV4-1,TRBJ2-7,.,TGCGCCAGCAGCCAATTGGACAAAGTTTCCTACGAGCAGTACTTC,CASSQLDKVSYEQYF
TRBD1,TRBV7-2,TRBJ2-3,once,TGTGCCAGCAGCTTGGACAGGGGGTTTGCAGATACGCAGTATTTT,CASSLDRGFADTQYF
.,TRBV12-3/TRBV12-4,TRBJ1-1,.,TGTGCCAGCAGTACGGACAGGAACACTGAAGCTTTCTTT,CASSTDRNTEAFF
.,TRBV13,TRBJ1-3,.,TGTGCCAGCAGCTCTGGACAGCACTCTGGAAACACCATATATTTT,CASSSGQHSGNTIYF
.,TRBV21-1,TRBJ2-7,.,TGTGCCAGCAGCAATTACACAGGGCGGCGACCCTACGAGCAGTACTTC,CASSNYTGRRPYEQYF
TRBD2,TRBV18,TRBJ2-7,.,TGTGCCAGCTCACCCTCGGGACTAGCGGTGGGGGAGCAGTACTTC,CASSPSGLAVGEQYF
.,TRBV5-1,TRBJ1-2,once,TGCGCCAGCAGCTTGGGCAGGAACTATGGCTACACCTTC,CASSLGRNYGYTF
.,TRBV5-1,TRBJ2-1,.,TGCGCCAGCAGCTCATCAGGGGCCTCCAGCGGGGCCAATATTCGTCATGAGCAGTTCTTC,CASSSSGASSGANIRHEQFF
TRBD2,TRBV7-9,TRBJ2-1,once,TGTGCCAGCACCGTAGCCCGCGCTAGCGGGGGCAATGAGCAGTTCTTC,CASTVARASGGNEQFF
TRBD1,TRBV10-3,TRBJ1-2,.,TGTGCCATCAGTGAGAGTGCGGTGGGCAGGGGGAACTATGGCTACACCTTC,CAISESAVGRGNYGYTF
TRBD2,TRBV5-1,TRBJ2-7,few,TGCGCCAGCAGCTTAGCGGGGGGGCCTGACGAGCAGTACTTC,CASSLAGGPDEQYF
.,TRBV2,TRBJ2-7,.,TGTGCCAGCAGTGATTGGCAGTCTCCCGTCGAGCAGTACTTC,CASSDWQSPVEQYF
.,TRBV19,TRBJ1-5,.,TGTGCCAGTAGTATGTACCCCCAGGACAGAAAGTTTAGCAATCAGCCCCAGCATTTT,CASSMYPQDRKFSNQPQHF
TRBD2,TRBV5-6,TRBJ2-1,.,TGTGCCAGCAGCTTGGCAGCCAGCGGGGGACTGCGTGAGCAGTTCTTC,CASSLAASGGLREQFF
TRBD2,TRBV20-1,TRBJ2-7,.,TGCAGTGCTAGTCCCGGGACTATGCCGTTTGAGCAGTACTTC,CSASPGTMPFEQYF
TRBD1,TRBV4-2,TRBJ1-1,.,TGTGCCAGCAGCCCTCGACAGGGAGATTTTGACACTGAAGCTTTCTTT,CASSPRQGDFDTEAFF
.,TRBV7-2,TRBJ1-2,.,TGTGCCAGCAGCCCCAAACTTGGACAGTCCCTCTATGGCTACACCTTC,CASSPKLGQSLYGYTF
TRBD1,TRBV7-2,TRBJ2-7,.,TGTGCCAGCAGCTCTGACAGGGGCGGAGAGCAGTACTTC,CASSSDRGGEQYF
.,TRBV6-5,TRBJ2-2,.,TGTGCCACCCCTTGGAGGTTTGAGAACACCGGGGAGCTGTTTTTT,CATPWRFENTGELFF
.,TRBV5-4,TRBJ1-3,.,TGTGCCAGCAGCTCAGGACTGGGAAACACCATATATTTT,CASSSGLGNTIYF
.,TRBV5-1,TRBJ1-1,.,TGCGCCAGCAGCTTGGATACAGACAACACTGAAGCTTTCTTT,CASSLDTDNTEAFF
TRBD1,TRBV7-9,TRBJ1-1,.,TGTGCCAGCAGCTTAGGTTCAGGGGGGAACACTGAAGCTTTCTTT,CASSLGSGGNTEAFF
TRBD1,TRBV6-5,TRBJ1-6,.,TGTGCCAGCGCCCCCAGGGGGCTAGATTCACCCCTCCACTTT,CASAPRGLDSPLHF
.,TRBV19,TRBJ1-5,.,TGTGCCAGTAGTCCGCCAGGCAGACGCAATCAGCCCCAGCATTTT,CASSPPGRRNQPQHF
.,TRBV24-1,TRBJ1-1,.,TGTGCCACCCGTGACGGGAACACTGAAGCTTTCTTT,CATRDGNTEAFF
.,TRBV7-2,TRBJ1-2,few,TGTGCCAGCAGCTTCGGGGGGGAAGAAGCCTATGGCTACACCTTC,CASSFGGEEAYGYTF